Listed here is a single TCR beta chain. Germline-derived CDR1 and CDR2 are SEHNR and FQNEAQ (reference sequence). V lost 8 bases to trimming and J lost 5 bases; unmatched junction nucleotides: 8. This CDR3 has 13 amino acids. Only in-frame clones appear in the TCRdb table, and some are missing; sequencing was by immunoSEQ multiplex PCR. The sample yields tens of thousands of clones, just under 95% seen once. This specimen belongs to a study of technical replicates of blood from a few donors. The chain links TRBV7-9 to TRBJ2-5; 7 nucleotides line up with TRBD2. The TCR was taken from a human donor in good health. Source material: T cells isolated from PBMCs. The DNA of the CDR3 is TGTGCCAGCTCACCGCGGGAGTGGGAGACCCAGTACTTC. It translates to CASSPREWETQYF.